This T cell receptor (beta chain) was identified in a study of shared clonotypes between healthy human individuals. General study findings and limits: Rarefaction demonstrated incomplete sorted-subset sequencing despite large depth. Donors were few, which limited the genetic and exposure-history diversity represented.

The CDR3 runs 14 residues. Trimming shortened V by 7 bases and J by 4 bases, and 14 bases separated the two germline ends. Germline-derived CDR1 and CDR2 are WNHNN and SYGVQD (reference sequence). Points on this clone: What it binds is not known.

TCRdb's copy holds only in-frame clones and misses some; the assay was immunoSEQ multiplex PCR. The data contain around 1 million clones, more than 75% of them seen just once; the ten biggest clones take up roughly 1.5%. The sequencing input was memory CD4+ T cells sorted from blood. The subset: CD45RA-negative fraction. This chain joins TRBV10-1 and TRBJ1-3; D is perhaps TRBD1 (6 bases). The clonotype comes from a man between 18 and 35 years old in good health. In DNA, the CDR3 is TGCGCCAGCAACCAACAGGGTCGGGGAAACACCATATATTTT. It yields the protein CASNQQGRGNTIYF.